These T cell receptor beta chains were read from a single sample in a study of molecular identifiers for immune sequencing clone quantification. TCRdb reprocessed the PCR reads via MiXCR and lists one record per CDR3 protein. The sample has some 680,000 distinct CDR3 sequences, about 25% seen once. Sequenced input: naive CD8+ T cells from blood, with Jurkat cell RNA spiked in. Receptors were obtained from a human donor in good health. Some libraries in this study had Jurkat cell RNA spiked in. Each CDR3 is given with its conserved first and last residue. A D gene is named only where the DNA matches it firmly. The size entry is marked missing in some rows and otherwise reads once, few, many or a size class.

CDR3 DNA: TGTGCCAGCAGCTCCGCTTTGGGACAGGCCTACGAGCAGTACTTC
CDR3 protein: CASSSALGQAYEQYF
J gene: TRBJ2-7
D gene: TRBD1
clone size: NA
V gene: TRBV7-2

CDR3 DNA: TGTGCCAGTAGTTTAAGCGGGAGCACGAACACCGGGGAGCTGTTTTTT
CDR3 protein: CASSLSGSTNTGELFF
J gene: TRBJ2-2
D gene: TRBD2
clone size: few
V gene: TRBV19

CDR3 DNA: TGTGCCAGCTCATGGGCGAACTCCTACGAGCAGTACTTC
CDR3 protein: CASSWANSYEQYF
J gene: TRBJ2-7
D gene: NA
clone size: NA
V gene: TRBV27

CDR3 DNA: TGTGCCAGCAGGCCAGGCCCTGAAGGAAACACCATATATTTT
CDR3 protein: CASRPGPEGNTIYF
J gene: TRBJ1-3
D gene: NA
clone size: few
V gene: TRBV28

CDR3 DNA: TGCAGTGCTACAGGGGACAATCAGCCCCAGCATTTT
CDR3 protein: CSATGDNQPQHF
J gene: TRBJ1-5
D gene: NA
clone size: many
V gene: TRBV20-1

CDR3 DNA: TGCGCCAGCAGCCAAGAGGACAGGGGGGACCAGTCCCAGCATTTT
CDR3 protein: CASSQEDRGDQSQHF
J gene: TRBJ1-5
D gene: TRBD1
clone size: NA
V gene: TRBV4-3

CDR3 DNA: TGTGCCAGCAGTCTGAGCCGGACAGAGATCAATCAGCCCCAGCATTTT
CDR3 protein: CASSLSRTEINQPQHF
J gene: TRBJ1-5
D gene: NA
clone size: NA
V gene: TRBV6-2/TRBV6-3

CDR3 DNA: TGTGCCAGCGAAGTAGCGGGAGGGCCTTACAATGAGCAGTTCTTC
CDR3 protein: CASEVAGGPYNEQFF
J gene: TRBJ2-1
D gene: TRBD2
clone size: NA
V gene: TRBV28

CDR3 DNA: TGTGCCTGGAGTGGGGCGGTGAGCACAGATACGCAGTATTTT
CDR3 protein: CAWSGAVSTDTQYF
J gene: TRBJ2-3
D gene: NA
clone size: few
V gene: TRBV30

CDR3 DNA: TGCGCCAGCAGCCAAGATTTACGACAGGAAGGTTTTTACGAGCAGTACTTC
CDR3 protein: CASSQDLRQEGFYEQYF
J gene: TRBJ2-7
D gene: NA
clone size: NA
V gene: TRBV4-3

CDR3 DNA: TGTGCCATCAGTGATTACGCGACAGGGCCTGAAAAACTGTTTTTT
CDR3 protein: CAISDYATGPEKLFF
J gene: TRBJ1-4
D gene: TRBD1
clone size: many
V gene: TRBV10-3